The TCR beta chain under discussion was sequenced for a study of blood T cell repertoires in COVID-19. Turning to the study itself: Both acute and convalescent COVID-19 samples were obtained from the United States, Italy and Spain.

Produced via immunoSEQ multiplex PCR; TCRdb's table is partial and in-frame only. Altogether 150,000 to 250,000 clones are present, about four fifths being singletons, with the ten largest covering nearly 6%. Germline CDR1 is MNHEY and CDR2 is SMNVEV (reference sequence). Germline trimming cut 6 bases from V and 3 bases from J; bases unmatched to any gene: 7. The CDR3 contains 15 residues. This sequence joins TRBV27 and TRBJ2-7, with 11 bases lining up with TRBD1. Sequenced input: peripheral blood. This TCR came from a woman aged 40 to 50 with COVID-19, enrolled during active disease. CDR3 nucleotide sequence: TGTGCCAGCAGGGGGGGGACAGGGGGTATCTACGAGCAGTACTTC. Its protein is CASRGGTGGIYEQYF.